The text below deals with one T cell receptor beta chain. Its antigen is unknown. The PCR ran on 60 Vbeta and 13 Jbeta primers. TCRdb's table, derived via immunoSEQ multiplex PCR, lists solely in-frame clones and lacks some. This sample has some 91,000 clones, with 78% found just once. The data derive from a study of cytomegalovirus exposure and HLA in healthy donors. Regarding the study as a whole: On later analysis, the bulk of CMV-associated TCR beta chains appeared to be HLA-restricted. In an earlier analysis, most TCR beta V segments were productive about 87% or about 30% of the time.

CDR1 and CDR2 from the germline V gene are SGHDN and FVKESK. The germline V and J ends were trimmed by 4 bases and 5 bases, with 9 bases remaining between them. The CDR3 loop spans 13 amino acids. Sequenced input: PBMCs. This chain uses TRBV14 with TRBJ1-5, with D unclear. The source is an older woman in good health and CMV-seronegative. CDR3: CASSRGDHQPQHF. The CDR3 DNA follows: TGTGCCAGCAGCCGGGGAGACCATCAGCCCCAGCATTTT.